This T cell receptor beta chain is drawn from a study of blood T cell repertoires in COVID-19. The wider study: Donors in the United States, Italy and Spain gave samples during acute or convalescent COVID-19.

Generated by immunoSEQ multiplex PCR, the TCRdb table keeps only in-frame clones and is missing some. The repertoire holds under 250,000 clones, with 75% to 90% as singletons. CDR1 and CDR2 (germline): SQVTM, ANQGSEA. The CDR3 spans 16 residues. V lost 5 bases, J lost 4 bases, and 23 bases lay in between. The sample taken for sequencing was peripheral blood. This rearrangement joins TRBV29-1 to TRBJ2-5; D is perhaps TRBD2 (6 bases). The sequence came from a man under 40 with COVID-19, enrolled during active disease. DNA of the CDR3: TGCAGCGTTACCAATGAAATCGGGAGATTGGGAGAGACCCAGTACTTC. Residues: CSVTNEIGRLGETQYF.